This T cell receptor (beta chain) was profiled in a study of CD8+CD57+ T cells in acquired aplastic anemia. Looking at the study overall: The sorted CD4+ and CD8+ cells yielded an average approximately 3 ug of DNA. Notes on the study in general: Controls did not differ significantly from patients in CD8+ Simpson's diversity. Patients and controls shared 25 to 35 CD8+ CDR3 sequences, highly expressed in patients.

On this clonotype itself: No antigen is known for it.

Genomic DNA templated the TCR beta VDJ and CDR3 profiling. TCRdb itself ran the reads through MiXCR, one entry per CDR3 protein. Altogether about 160,000 distinct CDR3 sequences are present, over 55% being singletons, with the ten largest covering around 45%. Sequencing was done on patients that had shown CD8+CD57+ cell expansion by flow cytometry. Receipt of therapy had not occurred in any patient by the time of blood sampling. This CDR3 comprises 12 residues. V lost 4 bases to trimming and J lost 0 bases, with 2 bases between them. In germline, CDR1 is KGHDR, CDR2 SFDVKD. J is TRBJ2-5 and V is TRBV24-1; D not certain. This receptor was taken from a human donor with aplastic anemia. The source material was sorted CD4+, CD8+, or CD8+CD57+ T cells (not recorded which) from PBMCs. The CDR3 DNA follows: TGTGCCACCAGTGACCACCAAGAGACCCAGTACTTC. It codes for CATSDHQETQYF.